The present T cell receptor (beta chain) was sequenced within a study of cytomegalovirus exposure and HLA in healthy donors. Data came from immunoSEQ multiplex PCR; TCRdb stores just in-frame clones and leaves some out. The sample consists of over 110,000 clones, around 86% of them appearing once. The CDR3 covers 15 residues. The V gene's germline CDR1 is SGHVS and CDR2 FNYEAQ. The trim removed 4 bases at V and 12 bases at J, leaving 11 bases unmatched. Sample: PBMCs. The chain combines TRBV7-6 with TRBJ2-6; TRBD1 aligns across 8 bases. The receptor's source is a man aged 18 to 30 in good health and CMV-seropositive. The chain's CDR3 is CASSSRQGTQAVLTF. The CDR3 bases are TGTGCCAGCAGCTCGAGACAGGGGACCCAGGCCGTCCTGACTTTC.